These T cell receptor beta chains were read from a single sample in a study of T cells in Graves' hyperthyroidism and ophthalmopathy. Using its own MiXCR run on the multiplex PCR reads, TCRdb lists one record per CDR3 protein. This table has 550,000 to 800,000 distinct CDR3 sequences, over 15% appearing once. The sample was blood. The source is a man between 18 and 29 years old with Graves' hyperthyroidism. The conserved cysteine and the conserved F or W are not part of the CDR3 here. Each record gives: D gene, V gene, clone size, CDR3 protein. A D gene is named only where the DNA matches it firmly. A row's size may be missing; if present it is once, few, many or a size class.

>.|TRBV5-1|few
ASSLVTGGGYGYT
>.|TRBV5-1|many
ASSSLPGLNIQY
>TRBD1|TRBV20-1|many
SASKTLRQGPNYGYT
>.|TRBV6-1|.
AATETPYYEQY
>TRBD2|TRBV2|many
ASSETSGSLSEQF
>.|TRBV9|.
ASSPRPYDYEQY
>.|TRBV2|many
ASSRDTSKNIQY
>.|TRBV2|many
ASRIGTHSYEQY
>.|TRBV6-1|.
ASSTRTQDTQY
>.|TRBV20-1|few
SARARGGGSTDTQY
>TRBD2|TRBV9|few
ASSPGGTSVEELF
>.|TRBV3-1|.
ASSQQDRAYEQY
>.|TRBV19|few
ASNPSSGTDTQY
>.|TRBV12-3/TRBV12-4|.
ASSLGSLEIDTQY
>.|TRBV12-3/TRBV12-4|.
ASSLSRRQPQH
>.|TRBV20-1|.
SAIRLGDEKLF
>.|TRBV6-2/TRBV6-3|many
ASSYPIERETQY
>TRBD2|TRBV4-1|few
ASSFTSGMIGTDTQY
>.|TRBV25-1|few
ASSELDIPYGYT
>.|TRBV13|.
ASSSDRSNTGELF
>TRBD1|TRBV28|.
ASNPPGTGNYGYT
>TRBD1|TRBV7-9|many
ASSLADRNHEQY
>.|TRBV14|.
ASSQFSTFTPNEKLF
>TRBD1|TRBV7-6|few
AGSSRGRETQY
>.|TRBV19|.
ASSDRSYLNQPQH
>.|TRBV29-1|.
SVGVPPLPPPGNTIY
>.|TRBV4-3|few
ASSQRARDDPYEQY
>TRBD2|TRBV11-2|many
ASSLQRGPSYEQY
>.|TRBV7-9|few
ASSLRPLPEAF
>.|TRBV7-2|many
ASSTAQGEQF
>.|TRBV2|many
ASSDPLTEAF
>.|TRBV7-9|few
ASSLNTGAYEQY
>.|TRBV3-1|few
ASSPRLGGYT
>.|TRBV27|many
ASSLGAITDTQY
>.|TRBV4-3|few
ASSQDRGTLTDTQY
>TRBD2|TRBV7-6|.
ASSLPGTSGEETQY
>TRBD2|TRBV5-6|few
ASRVGLAETGELF
>.|TRBV11-2|many
ASSLEGRITDTQY
>.|TRBV28|few
ASSFAGGNTEAF
>TRBD1|TRBV14|.
ASSQGLTGGQEIYEQY
>.|TRBV27|.
ASSLRQGLLSYEQY
>TRBD2|TRBV5-1|many
ASSSGTSGALGELF
>TRBD1|TRBV6-2/TRBV6-3|.
ASGQGGVGPNQPQH
>.|TRBV20-1|few
SAPLGGTYEQY
>.|TRBV7-8|many
ASSLGAGLDEQY
>.|TRBV29-1|many
SVLEGADTQY
>TRBD1|TRBV20-1|.
SARTGTFGAF
>TRBD2|TRBV20-1|many
SARGGSGDNEQF
>.|TRBV3-1|many
ASSQEWDTGELF
>.|TRBV12-3/TRBV12-4|many
ASSPKGVIQY
>.|TRBV6-9|.
ASSSDRPEQF
>.|TRBV28|.
ASRQIGDNYGYT
>.|TRBV5-1|few
ASSFDAEQATQY
>TRBD2|TRBV4-1|.
ASSHSGRAYNEQF
>.|TRBV9|few
ASSVEGNGYEQY
>TRBD1|TRBV28|many
ASRPTGVEAF
>TRBD2|TRBV27|few
ASSAGTSGSNIQY